This T cell receptor (beta chain) appears in the sequencing data of a study of T cell repertoires in cytomegalovirus infection. Whole-study context: CMV infection together with matching HLA type was indicated by public TCR beta signatures. Findings of the study overall: What dominated the ex vivo response were HLA-C-restricted CMV-specific TCR beta clonotypes.

One entry per CDR3 protein results from TCRdb running MiXCR on the reads. The sample lists under 350,000 distinct CDR3 sequences, over 7.5% seen once, with about 4.5% in the top ten. V was clipped by 3 bases and J by 1 base, with 7 bases between them. Per the germline V gene, CDR1 is MDHEN and CDR2 is SYDVKM. This CDR3 is 15 amino acids long. This clonotype was observed many times. The antigen remains unidentified. The origin of this receptor is a human donor in good health (CMV status not recorded). Some clones in this sample may be carry-over from other donors' samples. This chain links TRBV28 with TRBJ2-6; D is undetermined. What was sequenced was PBMCs. The CDR3 spells CASSFSFSGANVLTF. CDR3 in DNA: TGTGCCAGCAGTTTCTCGTTTTCTGGGGCCAACGTCCTGACTTTC.